This T cell receptor beta chain comes out of a study of T cell clusters in autoimmune cytopenias (dated 2019 in TCRdb). Regarding the research as a whole: Among healthy donor controls, the mean age was roughly 56 years, the median age was roughly 62 years, and 22 of 43 were female. TRB sequencing reached a median depth of roughly 52,000 reads per sample and yielded a median of around 2,400 distinct TRB clonotypes per sample. For primary cytopenia the controls were 25 to 30 age-matched healthy donors, whereas for secondary cytopenia the controls were 11 to 15 age-matched CLL patients. The goal of the study was to find out whether patients with autoimmune cytopenia have a disease-specific immune repertoire signature that could be used as a blood-based biomarker. In autoimmune cytopenia patients, peripheral blood TRB and IGH repertoires were sequenced during active disease and over treatment follow-up, together with healthy, CLL and autoimmune hepatitis controls. Autoimmune hepatitis repertoires were compared with those of about two dozen age- and sex-matched healthy donors.

CDR1 and CDR2 were assigned from the germline V gene as SNHLY and FYNNEI. The CDR3 starts with the cysteine, ends with the phenylalanine, and has 13 residues. The entry carries no DNA sequence. The study at large found these results: A lack of physiological T cell clusters in primary autoimmune cytopenia patients was suggested by GLIPH, as 51 clusters were found to be exclusive to healthy donors versus some 18 exclusive to patients. Around 3-fold more exclusive TRB clusters were observed in healthy donors than in active autoimmune hepatitis patients, consistent with an autoimmunity-wide signature. TRB repertoire shifts, with less even repertoires observed in secondary cytopenia and CLL, were mostly attributed to lymphoma bias rather than autoimmunity. In the comparison of secondary cytopenia with CLL, the cluster-lack signature was not observed, apparently because the dominant lymphoma-associated repertoire masked the signature. The T cell clusters were defined only in silico, and the functional role of the clusters still needed to be validated experimentally.

For each sample, TRB amplification used about 270 ng of peripheral blood genomic DNA, equal to 40,000 or so genome equivalents. TRB rearrangements were amplified by multiplex PCR using a touch-down protocol with TRB-A and TRB-B primer pools mixed in one tube. Illumina adapters and sample indices were attached to the amplicons through two consecutive PCR reactions using Phusion HS II polymerase. The amplicons were gel-purified using the NucleoSpin Gel and PCR Clean-up kit, after which quantification was performed by Qubit and quality was checked on an Agilent 2100 Bioanalyzer. Libraries were sequenced on an Illumina MiSeq using 600-cycle, single-indexed, paired-end runs. For the original study's pipeline: Alignment and assembly of TRB reads were performed with MiXCR version 2.1.12 and the default MiXCR reference library. A clone was defined by each unique CDR3 nucleotide sequence, and the analysis included only productive sequences supported by at least two reads. Alpha-parameterized diversity profiles (alpha 0 to 5), including the Shannon (alpha 1) and Simpson (alpha 2) indices, were computed with an R script to assess repertoire diversity. The tcR package was used to compute combinatorial TRB VJ usage, and cohorts were compared on this usage by principal component analysis with ade4. GLIPH clustering of TCRbeta CDR3s was carried out on cohort pairs matched by age and read depth, and cluster frequencies were compared by Wilcoxon test. The reads, reprocessed by TCRdb, yield one row per CDR3 protein sequence and no DNA. TCRdb's processing, not the authors', yielded these V and J calls. The data table for this sample lists roughly 4,400 distinct CDR3 sequences. The ten biggest clones cover roughly 71% of the sample.

For this clonotype: Its antigen is still unknown.

This same sample was also taken into another study, of T cell repertoires in aging, cancer and after chemotherapy. The second study's authors report: Six donor age groups were covered, ranging from 30 or younger up to 70 or older, and each group contained at least three individuals. Healthy donor control TCR repertoires were recorded over several months to years and showed clear clonal overlap across re-sampling. The complete dataset included about 9 million TCR reads. Untreated patients with hematological or solid cancers showed significantly lower blood TCR diversity and higher clonality than age-matched healthy donors. In healthy donors, the decline in TCR diversity with age was mainly explained by loss of richness, whereas in cancer patients loss of evenness was also found to contribute. In both cancer cohorts, median generation probability rose over the chemotherapy interval, which suggests that the repertoire was reconstituted through rebound thymic output. It was noted by the authors that conclusions about immunological memory after chemotherapy cannot be drawn from the repertoire data. To examine immunoaging and T cell reconstitution after chemotherapy, the study profiled TCR beta repertoires in peripheral blood from healthy donors and cancer patients. A cohort of 218 cancer patients (approximately 90 with hematological and around 130 with solid cancers) was assembled, and under 100 healthy donors were included as a reference group. MiXCR versions 2.12 and 3.0.5 were used to process TRB sequences. The repertoire metrics were Shannon diversity, evenness, clonality (defined as one minus evenness), and alpha-parameterized diversity profiles covering alpha 0 to 5. The IGoR algorithm was used to compute generation probabilities of clones in paired pre- and post-chemotherapy samples.

The sequence joins TRBV2 to TRBJ1-6. Sequencing was done on a sample of peripheral blood. The origin of this receptor is a human donor in good health. The CDR3 region reads CASRLDYNSPLHF.